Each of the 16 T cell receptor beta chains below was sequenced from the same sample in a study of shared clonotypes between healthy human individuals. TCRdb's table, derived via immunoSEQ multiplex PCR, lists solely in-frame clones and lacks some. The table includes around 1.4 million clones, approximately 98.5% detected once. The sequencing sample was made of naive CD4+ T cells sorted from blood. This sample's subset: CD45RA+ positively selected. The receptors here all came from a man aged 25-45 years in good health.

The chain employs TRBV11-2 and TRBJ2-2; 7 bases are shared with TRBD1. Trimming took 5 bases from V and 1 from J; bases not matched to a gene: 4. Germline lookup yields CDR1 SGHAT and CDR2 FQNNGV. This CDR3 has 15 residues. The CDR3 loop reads CASSGNRGNTGELFF. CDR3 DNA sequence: TGTGCCAGCAGCGGAAACAGGGGGAACACCGGGGAGCTGTTTTTT.

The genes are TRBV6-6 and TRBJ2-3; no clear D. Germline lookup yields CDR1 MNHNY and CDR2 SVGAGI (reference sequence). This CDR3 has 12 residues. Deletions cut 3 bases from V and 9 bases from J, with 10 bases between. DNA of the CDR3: TGTGCCAGCAGTTATAGACGAGAAACGCAGTATTTT. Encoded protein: CASSYRRETQYF.

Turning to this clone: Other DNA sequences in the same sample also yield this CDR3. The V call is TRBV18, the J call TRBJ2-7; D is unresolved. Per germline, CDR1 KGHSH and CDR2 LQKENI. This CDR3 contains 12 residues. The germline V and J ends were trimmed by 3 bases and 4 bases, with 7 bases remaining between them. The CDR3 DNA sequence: TGTGCCAGCTCACCGAGTTTGTACGAGCAGTACTTC. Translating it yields CASSPSLYEQYF. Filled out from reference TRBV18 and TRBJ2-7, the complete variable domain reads NAGVMQNPRHLVRRRGQEARLRCSPMKGHSHVYWYRQLPEEGLKFMVYLQKENIIDESGMPKERFSAEFPKEGPSILRIQQVVRGDSAAYFCASSPSLYEQYFGPGTRLTVT.

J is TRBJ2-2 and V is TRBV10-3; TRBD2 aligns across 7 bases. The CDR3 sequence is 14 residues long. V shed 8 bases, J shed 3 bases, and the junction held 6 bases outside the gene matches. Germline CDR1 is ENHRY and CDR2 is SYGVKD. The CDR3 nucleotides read TGTGCCATCTCGGCGGGAGATTACACCGGGGAGCTGTTTTTT. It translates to CAISAGDYTGELFF.

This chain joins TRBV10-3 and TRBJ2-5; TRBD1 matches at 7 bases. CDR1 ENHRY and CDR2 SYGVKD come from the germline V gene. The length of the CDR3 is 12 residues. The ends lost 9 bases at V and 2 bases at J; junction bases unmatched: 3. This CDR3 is CAIGDSQETQYF. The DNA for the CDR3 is TGTGCCATAGGGGACAGTCAAGAGACCCAGTACTTC.

The CDR3 protein is CSTRGVDTQYF. In DNA, the CDR3 is TGCAGTACAAGGGGGGTGGATACGCAGTATTTT. This sequence joins TRBV20-1 and TRBJ2-3; D might be TRBD1 or TRBD2, each matching 6 bases. This CDR3 comprises 11 residues. CDR1 is DFQATT and CDR2 is SNEGSKA in the germline V gene (reference sequence). Trimming removed 8 bases at V and 6 bases at J, with 12 bases between.

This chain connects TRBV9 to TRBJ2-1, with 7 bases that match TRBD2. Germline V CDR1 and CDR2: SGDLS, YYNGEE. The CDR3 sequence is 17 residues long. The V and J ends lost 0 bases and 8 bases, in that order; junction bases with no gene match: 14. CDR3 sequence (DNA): TGTGCCAGCAGCGTAGCTCATAGGCGGGAGAGTAAGGATGAGCAGTTCTTC. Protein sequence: CASSVAHRRESKDEQFF.

The CDR3 region is CASSLSQGSETQYF. As DNA, the CDR3 is TGTGCCAGCAGCTTGAGCCAGGGGTCAGAGACCCAGTACTTC. The V call is TRBV5-4, the J call TRBJ2-5; D may be TRBD1 (6 bases). The germline V and J ends were trimmed by 1 base and 4 bases, with 11 bases remaining between them. The germline gives CDR1 SGHNT, CDR2 YYREEE (reference sequence). This CDR3 has 14 residues.

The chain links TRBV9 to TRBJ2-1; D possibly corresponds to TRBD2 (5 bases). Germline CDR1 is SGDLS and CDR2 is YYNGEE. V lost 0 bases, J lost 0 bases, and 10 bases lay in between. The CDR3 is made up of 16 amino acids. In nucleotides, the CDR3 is TGTGCCAGCAGCGTAGGGGTAGACTACTCCTACAATGAGCAGTTCTTC. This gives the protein CASSVGVDYSYNEQFF.

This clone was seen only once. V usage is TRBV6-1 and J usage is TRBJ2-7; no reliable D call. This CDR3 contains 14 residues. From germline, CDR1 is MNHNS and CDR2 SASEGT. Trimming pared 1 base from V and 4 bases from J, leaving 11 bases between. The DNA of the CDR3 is TGTGCCAGCAGTGAAGTTTCGACATCGTACGAGCAGTACTTC. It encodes CASSEVSTSYEQYF.

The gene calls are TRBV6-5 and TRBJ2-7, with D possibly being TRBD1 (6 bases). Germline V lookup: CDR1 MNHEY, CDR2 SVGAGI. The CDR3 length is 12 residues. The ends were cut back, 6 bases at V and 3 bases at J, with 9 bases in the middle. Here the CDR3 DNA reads TGTGCCAGCAGCGAGACAGGCTACGAGCAGTACTTC. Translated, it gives CASSETGYEQYF.

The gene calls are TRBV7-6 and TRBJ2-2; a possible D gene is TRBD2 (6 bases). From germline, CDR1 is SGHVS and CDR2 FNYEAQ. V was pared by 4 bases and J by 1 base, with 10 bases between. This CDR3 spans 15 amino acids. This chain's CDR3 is CASSWTGLNTGELFF. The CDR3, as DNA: TGTGCCAGCAGCTGGACGGGACTGAACACCGGGGAGCTGTTTTTT.

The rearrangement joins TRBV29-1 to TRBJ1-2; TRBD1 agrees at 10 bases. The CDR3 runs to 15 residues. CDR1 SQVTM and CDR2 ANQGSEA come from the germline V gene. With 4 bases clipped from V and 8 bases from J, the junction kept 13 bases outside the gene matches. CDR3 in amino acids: CSVVPTGTGVGGYTF. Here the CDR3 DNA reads TGCAGCGTTGTCCCCACTGGGACAGGGGTGGGAGGCTACACCTTC.

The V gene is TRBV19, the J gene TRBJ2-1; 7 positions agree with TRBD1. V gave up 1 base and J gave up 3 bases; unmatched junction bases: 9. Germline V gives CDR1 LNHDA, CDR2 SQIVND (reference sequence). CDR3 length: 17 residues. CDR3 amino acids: CASSIGRGPLLYNEQFF. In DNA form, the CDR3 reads TGTGCCAGTAGTATAGGAAGGGGGCCGTTGCTCTACAATGAGCAGTTCTTC.

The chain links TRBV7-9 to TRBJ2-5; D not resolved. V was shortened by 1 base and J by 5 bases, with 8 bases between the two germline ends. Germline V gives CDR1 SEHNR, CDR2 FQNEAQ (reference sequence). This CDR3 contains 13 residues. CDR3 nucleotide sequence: TGTGCCAGCAGCTTAGGACTGATCGAGACCCAGTACTTC. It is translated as CASSLGLIETQYF. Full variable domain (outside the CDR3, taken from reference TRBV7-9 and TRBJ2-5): DTGVSQNPRHKITKRGQNVTFRCDPISEHNRLYWYRQTLGQGPEFLTYFQNEAQLEKSRLLSDRFSAERPKGSFSTLEIQRTEQGDSAMYLCASSLGLIETQYFGPGTRLLVL.

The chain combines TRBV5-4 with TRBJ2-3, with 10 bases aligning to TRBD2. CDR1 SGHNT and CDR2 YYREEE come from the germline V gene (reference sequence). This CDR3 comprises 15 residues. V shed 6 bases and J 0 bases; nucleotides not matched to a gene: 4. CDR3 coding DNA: TGTGCCAGCAAGTTAGCGGGAGGTAGCACAGATACGCAGTATTTT. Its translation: CASKLAGGSTDTQYF.